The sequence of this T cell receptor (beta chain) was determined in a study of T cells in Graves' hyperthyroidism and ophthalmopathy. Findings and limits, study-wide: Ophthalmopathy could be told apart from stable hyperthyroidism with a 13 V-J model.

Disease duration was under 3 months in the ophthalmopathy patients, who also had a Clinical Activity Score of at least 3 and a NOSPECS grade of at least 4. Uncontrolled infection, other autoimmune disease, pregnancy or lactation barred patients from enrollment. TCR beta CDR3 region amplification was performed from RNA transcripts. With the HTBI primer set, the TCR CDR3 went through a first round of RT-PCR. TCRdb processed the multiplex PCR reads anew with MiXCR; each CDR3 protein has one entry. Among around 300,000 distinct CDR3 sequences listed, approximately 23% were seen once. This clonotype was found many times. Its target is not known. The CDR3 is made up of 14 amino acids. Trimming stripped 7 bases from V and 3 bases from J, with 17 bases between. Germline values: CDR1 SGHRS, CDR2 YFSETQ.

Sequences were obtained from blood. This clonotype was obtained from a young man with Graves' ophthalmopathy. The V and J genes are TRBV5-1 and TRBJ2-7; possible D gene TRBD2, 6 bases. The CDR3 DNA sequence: TGCGCCAGCCGTGGATCGGACTACTTCTACGAGCAGTACTTC. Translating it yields CASRGSDYFYEQYF.